The 20 T cell receptor beta chains in this list originate from one sample, sequenced in a study of regulatory T cells in long-lasting Graves disease. As to time point: newly diagnosed GD, antithyroid drugs for less than 3 months. From PBMCs, RNA was extracted and then used to make the TCR library. Researchers made TCR beta libraries by using iRepertoire HTBI primers and running Arm-PCR on CDR3 regions. MiXCR, run by TCRdb on the multiplex PCR reads, gives a single entry per CDR3 protein. Of 530,000 or so distinct CDR3 sequences listed, 15% to 20% are singletons. The same sample was also used in a study of T cells in Graves' hyperthyroidism and ophthalmopathy.

Sample: peripheral blood mononuclear cells (PBMCs), taken at new diagnosis, from a patient treated with antithyroid drugs. These receptors were taken from a man between 18 and 35 years old with Graves disease.

This clonotype has at least ten counts. V is TRBV5-5 and J is TRBJ1-1, with a weak D call TRBD1 (5 bases). V was pared by 1 base and J by 4 bases, with 17 bases between. The CDR3 has 16 residues. From germline, CDR1 is SGHKS and CDR2 YYEKEE (reference sequence). The CDR3 bases are TGTGCCAGCAGCTTGACTGTCAGGGTGGCGGGCACTGAAGCTTTCTTT. It codes for CASSLTVRVAGTEAFF.

This clonotype was seen a few times. One end of the junction fails to match germline, which may point to a read error. This sequence joins TRBV2 and TRBJ1-1; TRBD1 matches at 7 bases. The CDR3 spans 15 residues. Per germline, CDR1 SNHLY and CDR2 FYNNEI. The CDR3: CASSRADRENTEAFF. The CDR3 DNA follows: TGCGCCAGCAGCCGAGCCGACAGGGAGAACACTGAAGCTTTCTTT. The full variable domain, rest sourced from reference TRBV2 and TRBJ1-1, is EPEVTQTPSHQVTQMGQEVILRCVPISNHLYFYWYRQILGQKVEFLVSFYNNEISEKSEIFDDQFSVERPDGSNFTLKIRSTKLEDSAMYFCASSRADRENTEAFFGQGTRLTVV.

On this clonotype: Being one base from a much bigger clone, this may be a read error. The V call is TRBV2, the J call TRBJ2-2; TRBD2 matches at 8 bases. Germline values: CDR1 SNHLY, CDR2 FYNNEI. The length of the CDR3 is 14 residues. V was pared by 4 bases and J by 5 bases, with 3 bases of the junction left unmatched. The CDR3 protein is CASSGLAITGELFF. CDR3 DNA: TGTGCCAGCAGTGGACTAGCGATTACCGGGGAGCTGTTTTTT.

The J gene is TRBJ1-2, the V gene TRBV6-2 or TRBV6-3; 10 bases align to TRBD1. The CDR3 runs 13 residues. Germline V gene lookup returns CDR1 MNHEY and CDR2 SVGEGT. Unmatched junction bases numbered 2, after V lost 2 bases and J lost 8 bases. CDR3 in DNA: TGTGCCAGCAGTTACGCGACAGGGGGCGGCTACACCTTC. Encoded protein: CASSYATGGGYTF.

This clonotype was seen only a few times. The J gene is TRBJ2-1, the V gene TRBV12-3 or TRBV12-4; D is perhaps TRBD1 or TRBD2 (5 bases each). Trimming took off 5 bases at V and 12 bases at J, with 17 bases between the two ends. The CDR3 is 13 residues long. The CDR3 DNA reads TGTGCCAGCAGTCCCTCGCGAAAAGGGACGCAGTTCTTC. This gives the protein CASSPSRKGTQFF.

The V and J genes are TRBV27 and TRBJ2-4, with TRBD2 identical over 10 bases. Germline V lookup: CDR1 MNHEY, CDR2 SMNVEV (reference sequence). V lost 7 bases and J lost 7; bases outside the gene matches: 10. There are 15 residues in the CDR3. The CDR3 sequence: CASMASGSSGNIQYF. The CDR3, as DNA: TGTGCCAGCATGGCTAGCGGGAGTTCAGGGAACATTCAGTACTTC.

This clonotype was found many times. The CDR3 protein is CSARVAGQFF. CDR3 coding DNA: TGCAGTGCTAGGGTAGCGGGGCAGTTCTTC. The V gene is TRBV20-1, the J gene TRBJ2-1; 7 nucleotides line up with TRBD2. CDR1 and CDR2 from the germline V gene are DFQATT and SNEGSKA (reference sequence). CDR3 length: 10 residues. The junction had 2 bases not matched to a gene; V was cut back by 3 bases and J by 12 bases.

Many counts were recorded for this clonotype. The genes are TRBV6-1 and TRBJ2-1; 10 nucleotides line up with TRBD2. The CDR3 contains 15 residues. Germline assignment: CDR1 MNHNS and CDR2 SASEGT. The trim removed 3 bases at V and 1 base at J, leaving 0 bases unmatched. The CDR3 coding sequence is TGTGCCAGCAGTGAGACTAGCGGGTCCTACAATGAGCAGTTCTTC. Translation gives CASSETSGSYNEQFF.

A few counts support this clonotype. The chain links TRBV25-1 to TRBJ2-5, with D perhaps matching TRBD1 or TRBD2 (5 bases each). Per the germline V gene, CDR1 is MGHDK and CDR2 is SYGVNS. V was clipped by 7 bases and J by 4 bases, with 10 bases between them. This CDR3 region has 12 residues. The CDR3 DNA reads TGTGCCAGCAACCTGGGACGAGAGACCCAGTACTTC. Translation gives CASNLGRETQYF.

The chain carries TRBV29-1 and TRBJ2-3; 8 bases map to TRBD2. Germline assignment: CDR1 SQVTM and CDR2 ANQGSEA. The CDR3 has 14 residues. The V gene end was trimmed by 4 bases and the J gene end by 1 base; junction bases not matched to a gene: 4. As DNA, the CDR3 is TGCAGCGTTGTGCGGGGGGATGGCACAGATACGCAGTATTTT. Protein: CSVVRGDGTDTQYF.

This clonotype showed up just a few times. This chain joins TRBV27 and TRBJ2-3, with 12 nucleotides matching TRBD2. The CDR3 contains 16 residues. Germline CDR1 reads MNHEY; CDR2 reads SMNVEV (reference sequence). The junction had 7 bases not matched to a gene; V was cut back by 5 bases and J by 4 bases. CDR3 region: CASSGLAGRGADTQYF. The CDR3 DNA sequence: TGTGCCAGCAGTGGACTAGCGGGGAGAGGTGCAGATACGCAGTATTTT.

This clonotype was detected a few times. The chain has TRBV5-1 and TRBJ2-7; D is ambiguous. The germline V gene has CDR1 SGHRS and CDR2 YFSETQ. This CDR3 comprises 12 residues. V lost 5 bases to trimming and J lost 0 bases, with 6 bases between them. The CDR3 here is CASRGNSYEQYF. The CDR3, as DNA: TGCGCCAGCAGGGGTAACTCCTACGAGCAGTACTTC.

This clonotype was counted at least ten times. This chain connects TRBV29-1 to TRBJ2-7, with D perhaps TRBD2 (6 bases). Trimming took 4 bases from V and 1 from J, leaving 11 bases between them. From germline, CDR1 is SQVTM and CDR2 ANQGSEA. There are 13 residues in the CDR3. In nucleotides, the CDR3 is TGCAGCGTTGTCGGGGGTCGGTCCTACGAGCAGTACTTC. It yields the protein CSVVGGRSYEQYF.

The chain combines TRBV14 with TRBJ2-1; D possibly matches TRBD1 or TRBD2 (6 bases each). The V and J ends lost 0 bases and 9 bases respectively, with 9 bases between them. The CDR3 runs to 13 residues. Germline CDR1 is SGHDN and CDR2 is FVKESK. The CDR3 protein is CASSQDRGAEQFF. The CDR3, as DNA: TGTGCCAGCAGCCAAGATAGGGGGGCTGAGCAGTTCTTC.

This clonotype was detected ten times or more. V usage is TRBV27 and J usage is TRBJ2-5, with D uncertain. The CDR3 has 13 residues. V lost 8 bases, J lost 0 bases, and 10 bases lay in between. CDR1 is MNHEY, CDR2 SMNVEV, per germline (reference sequence). The CDR3 nucleotides are TGTGCCAGCGGGGATCACAACCAAGAGACCCAGTACTTC. Its translation is CASGDHNQETQYF.

Only a few counts were recorded for this clonotype. With a much larger clone just one base away, this may be a read error. The gene calls are TRBV30 and TRBJ2-5; D remains unclear. V was cut by 1 base and J by 5 bases, with 5 bases left in between. The CDR3 sequence is 11 residues long. CDR1 and CDR2 (germline): GTSNPN, SVGIG (reference sequence). The CDR3 loop reads CAWSGLETQYF. In DNA, the CDR3 is TGTGCCTGGAGTGGTTTGGAGACCCAGTACTTC.

This clonotype was counted a few times. This chain joins TRBV7-9 and TRBJ2-1; 8 bases are shared with TRBD1. This CDR3 has 17 amino acids. In germline, CDR1 is SEHNR, CDR2 FQNEAQ (reference sequence). After removal of 5 bases from V and 4 bases from J, the junction contained 13 bases not matched to a gene. The chain's CDR3 is CASSTPYGTGAYNEQFF. In DNA form, the CDR3 reads TGTGCCAGCAGCACCCCGTACGGGACAGGAGCTTACAATGAGCAGTTCTTC. Supplemented by reference TRBV7-9 and TRBJ2-1, the full variable domain reads DTGVSQNPRHKITKRGQNVTFRCDPISEHNRLYWYRQTLGQGPEFLTYFQNEAQLEKSRLLSDRFSAERPKGSFSTLEIQRTEQGDSAMYLCASSTPYGTGAYNEQFFGPGTRLTVL.

This clonotype was recorded many times. This chain joins TRBV20-1 and TRBJ2-2; D unresolved. The CDR3 extends over 12 amino acids. Germline values: CDR1 DFQATT, CDR2 SNEGSKA (reference sequence). V lost 6 bases and J 7 bases, leaving 12 bases between the germline ends. The CDR3 sequence is CSAAGRNGELFF. The DNA for the CDR3 is TGCAGTGCGGCAGGTCGGAACGGGGAGCTGTTTTTT.

In its sample, this clonotype was seen many times. The chain is built from TRBV7-3 and TRBJ2-5; 8 bases align to TRBD1. Trimming cost V 2 bases and J 2 bases; bases outside gene matches: 4. In germline, CDR1 is SGHTA, CDR2 FQGTGA. The CDR3 has 15 amino acids. The CDR3 sequence: CASSLGDRGQETQYF. In DNA, the CDR3 is TGTGCCAGCAGCTTAGGAGACAGGGGACAAGAGACCCAGTACTTC. The variable domain in full, with the rest retrieved from reference TRBV7-3 and TRBJ2-5, is GAGVSQTPSNKVTEKGKYVELRCDPISGHTALYWYRQSLGQGPEFLIYFQGTGAADDSGLPNDRFFAVRPEGSVSTLKIQRTERGDSAVYLCASSLGDRGQETQYFGPGTRLLVL.

The chain employs TRBV3-1 and TRBJ2-2; no reliable D call. CDR3 length: 12 residues. CDR1 is LGHDT and CDR2 is YNNKEL in the germline V gene (reference sequence). V lost 3 bases and J 8 bases, leaving 7 bases between the germline ends. Here the CDR3 reads CASSHSLGELFF. In nucleotides, the CDR3 is TGTGCCAGCAGCCACTCTTTGGGGGAGCTGTTTTTT.